The 26 T cell receptor beta chains given below trace back to one sample, sequenced in a study of molecular identifiers for immune sequencing clone quantification. One entry per CDR3 protein, called by TCRdb with MiXCR from the PCR reads. This table has about 65,000 distinct CDR3 sequences, roughly 17% appearing once. Specimen: naive CD8+ T cells from blood, with Jurkat cell RNA spiked in. Subset noted: FACS-sorted CD8+CD4-CCR7+CD45RA+ naive T cells. The receptors were sampled from a human donor in good health. Some libraries in this study had Jurkat cell RNA spiked in.

This clonotype was picked up many times. The chain recombines TRBV6-1 with TRBJ2-7; the D is unclear. The CDR3 runs 11 residues. V lost 7 bases and J 4 bases, leaving 8 bases between the germline ends. Germline values: CDR1 MNHNS, CDR2 SASEGT. The CDR3 loop is CASIFYYEQYF. In nucleotides, the CDR3 is TGTGCCAGCATTTTCTATTACGAGCAGTACTTC.

This clonotype occurred many times. The chain is built from TRBV25-1 and TRBJ2-7, with D unresolved. V lost 2 bases and J 7 bases, leaving 12 bases between the germline ends. Per the germline V gene, CDR1 is MGHDK and CDR2 is SYGVNS. The CDR3 loop spans 13 amino acids. In DNA, the CDR3 is TGTGCCAGCAGTGAAGGCACCTCTCGGGAGCAGTACTTC. As protein: CASSEGTSREQYF.

In this sample, this clonotype turned up many times. The chain uses TRBV11-3 and TRBJ1-1, with D possibly TRBD1 on 5 matching bases. Trimming left V 11 bases short and J 4 bases short, with 17 bases between. The CDR3 contains 13 residues. Germline V CDR1 and CDR2: SGHNT, YENEEA. The CDR3 coding sequence is TGTGCCGGGACCCCGGGCCAGGGCACTGAAGCTTTCTTT. Its protein is CAGTPGQGTEAFF. The full variable domain, completed using reference TRBV11-3 and TRBJ1-1, is EAGVVQSPRYKIIEKKQPVAFWCNPISGHNTLYWYLQNLGQGPELLIRYENEEAVDDSQLPKDRFSAERLKGVDSTLKIQPAELGDSAVYLCAGTPGQGTEAFFGQGTRLTVV.

This clonotype was detected ten times or more. The chain has TRBV3-1 and TRBJ2-2, with D hard to call. CDR3 size: 13 residues. Germline CDR1 reads LGHDT; CDR2 reads YNNKEL (reference sequence). V gave up 4 bases and J gave up 5 bases, with 8 bases separating them. The CDR3: CASSLDETGELFF. CDR3 DNA: TGTGCCAGCAGCCTTGATGAGACCGGGGAGCTGTTTTTT. The full variable domain, completed using reference TRBV3-1 and TRBJ2-2, is DTAVSQTPKYLVTQMGNDKSIKCEQNLGHDTMYWYKQDSKKFLKIMFSYNNKELIINETVPNRFSPKSPDKAHLNLHINSLELGDSAVYFCASSLDETGELFFGEGSRLTVL.

This clonotype was seen many times. The gene calls are TRBV19 and TRBJ2-2; 8 positions agree with TRBD1. Losses at the gene ends were 6 bases for V and 5 bases for J; bases not matched to a gene: 2. Germline V gene data show CDR1 as LNHDA and CDR2 as SQIVND (reference sequence). CDR3 length: 13 amino acids. CDR3 in DNA: TGTGCCAGTAGCCACAGGGGGACCGGGGAGCTGTTTTTT. Translated: CASSHRGTGELFF.

This clonotype appeared a few times. The chain employs TRBV6-2 or TRBV6-3 and TRBJ2-5; D unclear. This CDR3 is built from 16 residues. The V end was cut by 4 bases, the J end by 5 bases, with 20 bases between. Germline values: CDR1 MNHEY, CDR2 SVGEGT. The CDR3 here is CASSFFWLPTVETQYF. The CDR3 DNA is TGTGCCAGCAGTTTCTTTTGGCTGCCGACGGTGGAGACCCAGTACTTC.

A word on this clonotype: An end of the junction does not agree with germline; a read error may underlie this. The V gene is TRBV28, the J gene TRBJ2-7; D possibly corresponds to TRBD2 (7 bases). This CDR3 comprises 13 residues. Germline values: CDR1 MDHEN, CDR2 SYDVKM. In DNA, the CDR3 is TGTGGCAGCAGTTTGGGGGGGGGCAACGAGCAGTACTTC. The encoded protein is CGSSLGGGNEQYF.

This clonotype occurred many times. The V gene is TRBV30, the J gene TRBJ2-7; D ambiguous. V lost 0 bases and J lost 0, with 6 bases in between. The CDR3 covers 13 residues. Germline lookup yields CDR1 GTSNPN and CDR2 SVGIG (reference sequence). In nucleotides, the CDR3 is TGTGCCTGGAGTGTTGCCAGCTCCTACGAGCAGTACTTC. Amino acid sequence: CAWSVASSYEQYF. Using reference TRBV30 and TRBJ2-7 for the parts outside the CDR3, the full variable domain is SQTIHQWPATLVQPVGSPLSLECTVEGTSNPNLYWYRQAAGRGLQLLFYSVGIGQISSEVPQNLSASRPQDRQFILSSKKLLLSDSGFYLCAWSVASSYEQYFGPGTRLTVT.

This clonotype was seen at least ten times. The chain has TRBV28 and TRBJ2-2; 8 nucleotides line up with TRBD1. The CDR3 covers 17 residues. Unmatched junction bases numbered 13, after V lost 7 bases and J lost 3 bases. CDR1 and CDR2 (germline): MDHEN, SYDVKM. DNA of the CDR3: TGTGCCAGCAATCAACTGAGGGACAGGCGATACACCGGGGAGCTGTTTTTT. Its translation is CASNQLRDRRYTGELFF. Variable domain in full (rest from reference TRBV28 and TRBJ2-2): DVKVTQSSRYLVKRTGEKVFLECVQDMDHENMFWYRQDPGLGLRLIYFSYDVKMKEKGDIPEGYSVSREKKERFSLILESASTNQTSMYLCASNQLRDRRYTGELFFGEGSRLTVL.

This clonotype has a count of ten or more. The chain combines TRBV28 with TRBJ2-7, with D perhaps TRBD1 (5 bases). Germline V gene data show CDR1 as MDHEN and CDR2 as SYDVKM. V was pared by 3 bases and J by 3 bases, with 9 bases between. The CDR3 sequence is 13 residues long. The CDR3 DNA reads TGTGCCAGCAGTTTGCTGCAGGGCTACGAGCAGTACTTC. It yields the protein CASSLLQGYEQYF.

This clonotype showed up many times. The genes are TRBV27 and TRBJ2-3; possibly TRBD2 for D (5 bases). Trimming removed 5 bases at V and 4 bases at J, with 19 bases between. CDR1 is MNHEY and CDR2 is SMNVEV in the germline V gene (reference sequence). This CDR3 is built from 16 residues. The CDR3 DNA is TGTGCCAGCAGTGATGGAGCTAGCTGGGTCGCAGATACGCAGTATTTT. It translates to CASSDGASWVADTQYF.

This clonotype showed up many times. This chain uses TRBV2 with TRBJ1-1; the match to TRBD1 covers 10 bases. Germline V gene data show CDR1 as SNHLY and CDR2 as FYNNEI. J was trimmed by 3 bases and V by 5 bases; bases with no gene match: 3. The CDR3 has 14 residues. The CDR3 loop reads CASSPGTGDTEAFF. DNA for the CDR3: TGTGCCAGCAGTCCCGGGACAGGGGACACTGAAGCTTTCTTT. The whole variable domain, filled in from reference TRBV2 and TRBJ1-1, reads EPEVTQTPSHQVTQMGQEVILRCVPISNHLYFYWYRQILGQKVEFLVSFYNNEISEKSEIFDDQFSVERPDGSNFTLKIRSTKLEDSAMYFCASSPGTGDTEAFFGQGTRLTVV.

About this clonotype: A much larger clone differs by one base, so this may be a read error. The chain is built from TRBV27 and TRBJ2-6, with D possibly matching TRBD1 (5 bases). CDR1 is MNHEY, CDR2 SMNVEV, per germline (reference sequence). The CDR3 runs 12 residues. In nucleotides, the CDR3 is TGTGCCAGCAGTACTGGGGCCAACGTCCGGACTTTC. It specifies CASSTGANVRTF.

This clonotype was detected ten times or more. The chain employs TRBV3-1 and TRBJ1-3; D unclear. Germline V CDR1 and CDR2: LGHDT, YNNKEL (reference sequence). V was cut by 1 base and J by 4 bases, with 11 bases left in between. This CDR3 has 15 residues. CDR3 coding DNA: TGTGCCAGCAGCCAAGTTGTTTCGGCAGGAAACACCATATATTTT. It translates to CASSQVVSAGNTIYF.

This clonotype was seen ten or more times. CDR3 sequence (DNA): TGTGCCAGCAGCTTAGATCCCGGTCCAGTTGAGCTGTTTTTT. It is translated as CASSLDPGPVELFF. The chain uses TRBV11-2 and TRBJ2-2, with D unresolved. This CDR3 region has 14 residues. Trimming took off 0 bases at V and 11 bases at J, with 13 bases between the two ends. Germline-derived CDR1 and CDR2 are SGHAT and FQNNGV.

This clonotype has at least ten counts. This chain joins TRBV28 and TRBJ1-5, with 7 bases that match TRBD1. With 5 bases clipped from V and 7 bases from J, the junction kept 8 bases outside the gene matches. Germline V CDR1 and CDR2: MDHEN, SYDVKM. The CDR3 has 14 amino acids. This chain's CDR3 is CASSERQGSQPQHF. For the CDR3, the DNA is TGTGCCAGCAGTGAGCGACAGGGTTCACAGCCCCAGCATTTT.

In this sample, this clonotype turned up a few times. Being one base from a much bigger clone, this may be a read error. The gene calls are TRBV6-1 and TRBJ2-7; D is unresolved. The CDR3 extends over 13 amino acids. The germline V gene has CDR1 MNHNS and CDR2 SASEGT. Here the CDR3 DNA reads TGTGCCAGCGTCGCGGACGGGTCCTGCGAGCAGTACTTC. Its translation: CASVADGSCEQYF.

This clonotype has a count of ten or more. The V gene is TRBV2, the J gene TRBJ2-5, with D tentatively TRBD1 (6 bases). V was cut by 5 bases and J by 4 bases, with 14 bases left in between. The CDR3 totals 14 residues. Germline V gives CDR1 SNHLY, CDR2 FYNNEI. The CDR3 here is CASSNGTPRETQYF. As DNA, the CDR3 is TGTGCCAGCAGTAACGGGACACCGAGAGAGACCCAGTACTTC.

This clonotype was detected ten times or more. One junction end disagrees with the germline gene, perhaps due to a read error. The J gene is TRBJ2-1, the V gene TRBV12-3 or TRBV12-4, with no clear D. CDR3 size: 10 residues. The CDR3: CASSLGEQFF. In DNA, the CDR3 is TGCGCCAGCAGTTTGGGTGAGCAGTTCTTC.

This clonotype was recorded many times. The chain has TRBV10-3 and TRBJ2-7; D is unclear. V dropped 3 bases and J dropped 6 bases, with 12 bases sitting between them. The germline gives CDR1 ENHRY, CDR2 SYGVKD. This CDR3 has 13 residues. The CDR3 nucleotides read TGTGCCATCAGTGACTGTCCCGTCTGCGAGCAGTACTTC. It encodes CAISDCPVCEQYF.

The V and J genes are TRBV15 and TRBJ2-7, with unresolved D. The CDR3 runs to 16 residues. Germline lookup yields CDR1 LNHNV and CDR2 YYDKDF (reference sequence). Deletions cut 3 bases from V and 1 base from J, with 16 bases between. Here the CDR3 reads CATSSGKDLTSYEQYF. CDR3 DNA: TGTGCCACCAGCAGTGGAAAGGATCTTACATCCTACGAGCAGTACTTC.

On this clonotype itself: Possible read error: a much larger clone is one base away. V and J are TRBV2 and TRBJ2-1; TRBD1 agrees at 7 bases. CDR1 is SNHLY, CDR2 FYNNEI, per germline. The V gene end was trimmed by 11 bases and the J gene end by 4 bases; junction bases not matched to a gene: 8. This CDR3 is 13 amino acids long. Here the CDR3 DNA reads TGTGCCGACCAGGGACAGACTTACAATGAGCAGTTCTTC. It yields the protein CADQGQTYNEQFF.

This clonotype occurred many times. The gene calls are TRBV27 and TRBJ2-1; 9 bases fit TRBD2. CDR1 and CDR2 (germline): MNHEY, SMNVEV (reference sequence). The CDR3 totals 17 residues. The junction had 10 bases not matched to a gene; V was cut back by 0 bases and J by 7 bases. The CDR3 region is CASSLSAAAGGSNEQFF. For the CDR3, the DNA is TGTGCCAGCAGTTTATCGGCGGCAGCGGGGGGATCGAATGAGCAGTTCTTC.

In nucleotides, the CDR3 is TGTGCCACCAGTGCCTCACTAGGCGCCGAGCAGTACTTC. This codes for CATSASLGAEQYF. V is TRBV24-1 and J is TRBJ2-7; a weak D match, TRBD2 (5 bases). The V gene's germline CDR1 is KGHDR and CDR2 SFDVKD. The CDR3 sequence is 13 residues long. Trimming took off 5 bases at V and 6 bases at J, with 13 bases between the two ends.

About this clonotype: A read error is possible here, since a much larger clone lies one base away. The chain carries TRBV21-1 and TRBJ2-7; the table's D call TRBD2 went unverified against the DNA. TRBV21-1 is labeled a pseudogene. The CDR3 extends over 15 amino acids. CDR3 nucleotides: TGTGTCAGCAGCCGAGTCCTTAGCGGGAAGTACGAGCAGTACTTC. This translates into CVSSRVLSGKYEQYF.

This clonotype has at least ten counts. V gene TRBV12-3 or TRBV12-4 combines with J gene TRBJ2-3; no reliable D call. The CDR3 contains 14 residues. V lost 5 bases and J 2 bases, leaving 11 bases between the germline ends. The CDR3 loop reads CASSVSEATDTQYF. The CDR3 DNA follows: TGTGCCAGCAGTGTGAGTGAAGCCACAGATACGCAGTATTTT.